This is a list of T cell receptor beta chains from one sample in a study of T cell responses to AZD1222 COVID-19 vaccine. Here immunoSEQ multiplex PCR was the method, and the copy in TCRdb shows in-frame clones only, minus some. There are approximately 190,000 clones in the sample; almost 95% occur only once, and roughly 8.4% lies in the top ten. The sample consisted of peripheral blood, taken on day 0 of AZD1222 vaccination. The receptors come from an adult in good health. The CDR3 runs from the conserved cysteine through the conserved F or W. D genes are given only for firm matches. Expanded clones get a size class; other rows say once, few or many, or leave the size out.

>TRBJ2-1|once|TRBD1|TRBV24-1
CATSDYRGVNEQFF
TGTGCCACCAGTGACTACAGGGGGGTCAATGAGCAGTTCTTC
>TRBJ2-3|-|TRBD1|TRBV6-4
CASSDQGAADTQYF
TGTGCCAGCAGTGACCAGGGGGCGGCAGATACGCAGTATTTT
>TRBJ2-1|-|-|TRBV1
CTSSQAPRIRDEQFF
TGCACCAGCAGCCAAGCCCCCCGTATTAGGGATGAGCAGTTCTTC
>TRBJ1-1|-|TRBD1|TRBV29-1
CSVELRGVEAFF
TGCAGCGTTGAGCTCAGGGGGGTTGAAGCTTTCTTT
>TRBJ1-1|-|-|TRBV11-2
CASSLIRGATEAFF
TGTGCCAGCAGCTTAATCAGGGGTGCCACTGAAGCTTTCTTT
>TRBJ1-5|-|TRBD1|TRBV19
CASSTPATRGAQPQHF
TGTGCCAGTAGTACGCCAGCAACCAGGGGGGCTCAGCCCCAGCATTTT
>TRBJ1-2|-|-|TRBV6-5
CASSEGFRWGYTF
TGTGCCAGCAGCGAGGGGTTCCGATGGGGCTACACCTTC
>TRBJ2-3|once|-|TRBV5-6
CASRPFRYRVSTDTQYF
TGTGCCAGCCGCCCTTTTAGATATCGGGTGAGCACAGATACGCAGTATTTT
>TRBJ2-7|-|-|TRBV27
CASSLTPSYEQYF
TGTGCCAGCAGTTTGACCCCTTCCTACGAGCAGTACTTC
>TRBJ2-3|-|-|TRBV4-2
CASSQAKRMDTQYF
TGTGCCAGCAGCCAAGCCAAAAGGATGGATACGCAGTATTTT
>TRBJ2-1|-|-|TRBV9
CASSIGSSYNEQFF
TGTGCCAGCAGCATAGGGAGCTCCTACAATGAGCAGTTCTTC
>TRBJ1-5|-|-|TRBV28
CASRVGGVSNQPQHF
TGTGCCAGCAGGGTCGGAGGGGTGAGCAATCAGCCCCAGCATTTT
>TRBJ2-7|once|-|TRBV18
CASSPDGPTGSSYEQYF
TGTGCCAGCTCACCAGATGGGCCGACAGGCAGCTCCTACGAGCAGTACTTC
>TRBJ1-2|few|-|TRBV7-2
CASSTDAAGYGYTF
TGTGCCAGCAGCACCGATGCGGCGGGCTATGGCTACACCTTC
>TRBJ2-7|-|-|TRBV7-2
CASSLLGGNEQYF
TGTGCCAGCAGCTTATTAGGTGGGAACGAGCAGTACTTC
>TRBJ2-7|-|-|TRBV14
CASSQGGLRPGASYEQYF
TGTGCCAGCAGCCAAGGGGGACTCCGTCCGGGTGCATCCTACGAGCAGTACTTC
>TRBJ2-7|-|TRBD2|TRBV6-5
CASSPFGGDTYEQYF
TGTGCCAGCAGTCCCTTCGGGGGGGACACCTACGAGCAGTACTTC
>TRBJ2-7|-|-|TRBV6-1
CASSEPARSYEQYF
TGTGCCAGCAGTGAACCAGCCCGCTCCTACGAGCAGTACTTC
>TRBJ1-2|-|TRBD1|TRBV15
CATSRWTGEYTF
TGTGCCACCAGCAGATGGACAGGAGAGTACACCTTC
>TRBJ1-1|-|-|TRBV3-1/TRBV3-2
CASSQWGLNTEAFF
TGTGCCAGCAGCCAATGGGGGCTTAACACTGAAGCTTTCTTT
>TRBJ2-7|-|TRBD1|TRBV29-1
CSVTTGGKEQYF
TGCAGCGTCACAACAGGGGGCAAAGAGCAGTACTTC
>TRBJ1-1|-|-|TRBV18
CASSLSRSNTEAFF
TGTGCCAGCTCCCTCTCGCGGTCGAACACTGAAGCTTTCTTT
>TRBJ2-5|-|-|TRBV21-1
CASSKTRMREYF
TGTGCCAGCAGCAAAACCCGGATGAGGGAGTACTTC
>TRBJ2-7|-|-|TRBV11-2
CASTTLLTGRRTYEQYF
TGTGCCAGCACCACTCTTCTTACGGGACGTAGAACCTACGAGCAGTACTTC
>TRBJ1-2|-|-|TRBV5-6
CASSLDGGFGYTF
TGTGCCAGCAGCTTGGACGGCGGGTTTGGCTACACCTTC
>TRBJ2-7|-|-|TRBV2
CASSTDSEQYF
TGTGCCAGCAGTACAGACAGCGAGCAGTACTTC
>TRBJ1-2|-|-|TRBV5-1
CASSLVGTREGYTF
TGCGCCAGCAGCTTGGTTGGAACAAGGGAAGGCTACACCTTC
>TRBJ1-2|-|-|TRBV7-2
CASSPLLGDGYTF
TGTGCCAGCAGCCCTTTACTAGGGGATGGCTACACCTTC
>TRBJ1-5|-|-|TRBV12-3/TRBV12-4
CASSTTWSQSQHF
TGTGCCAGCAGTACGACTTGGAGTCAGTCCCAGCATTTT
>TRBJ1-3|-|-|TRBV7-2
CASSAGWGSGNTIYF
TGTGCCAGCAGCGCGGGGTGGGGGTCTGGAAACACCATATATTTT
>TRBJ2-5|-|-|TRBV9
CASSIRAAGNQETQYF
TGTGCCAGCAGCATACGAGCGGCGGGAAACCAAGAGACCCAGTACTTC
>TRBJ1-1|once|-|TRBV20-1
CSASGSAEAFF
TGCAGTGCTTCAGGGTCGGCTGAAGCTTTCTTT
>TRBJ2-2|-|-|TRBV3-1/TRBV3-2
CASSQARWDITGELFF
TGTGCCAGCAGCCAAGCCCGCTGGGACATCACCGGGGAGCTGTTTTTT
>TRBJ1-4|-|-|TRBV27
CASSRGNGGPGEKLFF
TGTGCCAGCAGCCGGGGAAATGGAGGGCCAGGGGAAAAACTGTTTTTT
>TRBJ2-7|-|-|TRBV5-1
CASSLSSSGYGDEQYF
TGCGCCAGCAGCTTGTCCTCCTCCGGCTACGGTGACGAGCAGTACTTC
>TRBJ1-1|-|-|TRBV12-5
CASGLPPGGVAEAFF
TGTGCTAGTGGTTTGCCTCCGGGGGGAGTTGCTGAAGCTTTCTTT
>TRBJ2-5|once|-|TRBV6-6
CASSQKYQETQYF
TGTGCCAGCAGCCAGAAGTACCAAGAGACCCAGTACTTC
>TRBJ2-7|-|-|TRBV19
CASSIDPGERDEQYF
TGTGCCAGTAGTATAGACCCGGGAGAGCGGGACGAGCAGTACTTC
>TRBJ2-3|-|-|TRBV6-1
CASSEGPRGRTDTQYF
TGTGCCAGCAGTGAAGGTCCCCGGGGCCGCACAGATACGCAGTATTTT
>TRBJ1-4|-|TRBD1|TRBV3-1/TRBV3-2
CASSPWDRDNEKLFF
TGTGCCAGCAGCCCATGGGACAGGGATAATGAAAAACTGTTTTTT
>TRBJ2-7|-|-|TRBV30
CAGSRGSYEQYF
TGTGCCGGCTCGCGGGGCTCATACGAGCAGTACTTC
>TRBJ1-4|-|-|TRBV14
CASSQDWGAEKLFF
TGTGCCAGCAGCCAAGATTGGGGGGCGGAAAAACTGTTTTTT
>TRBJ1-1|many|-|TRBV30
CAWSWQGGTEAFF
TGTGCCTGGAGTTGGCAGGGCGGCACTGAAGCTTTCTTT
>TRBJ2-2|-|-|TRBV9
CASSVSQGGGELFF
TGTGCCAGCAGCGTAAGCCAGGGGGGCGGGGAGCTGTTTTTT
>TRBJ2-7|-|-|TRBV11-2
CASSLTHSSPEQYF
TGTGCCAGCAGCTTAACGCACTCTTCCCCTGAGCAGTACTTC
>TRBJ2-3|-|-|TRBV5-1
CASSSRAGSTDTQYF
TGCGCCAGCAGCTCCCGAGCAGGGAGCACAGATACGCAGTATTTT
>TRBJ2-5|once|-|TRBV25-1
CASSGTGETQYF
TGTGCCAGCAGTGGGACGGGAGAGACCCAGTACTTC
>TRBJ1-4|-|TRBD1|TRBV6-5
CASSKTGGDEKLFF
TGTGCCAGCAGCAAGACAGGGGGGGATGAAAAACTGTTTTTT
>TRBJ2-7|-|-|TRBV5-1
CASSPAGVGEQYF
TGCGCCAGCAGCCCCGCAGGGGTGGGGGAGCAGTACTTC